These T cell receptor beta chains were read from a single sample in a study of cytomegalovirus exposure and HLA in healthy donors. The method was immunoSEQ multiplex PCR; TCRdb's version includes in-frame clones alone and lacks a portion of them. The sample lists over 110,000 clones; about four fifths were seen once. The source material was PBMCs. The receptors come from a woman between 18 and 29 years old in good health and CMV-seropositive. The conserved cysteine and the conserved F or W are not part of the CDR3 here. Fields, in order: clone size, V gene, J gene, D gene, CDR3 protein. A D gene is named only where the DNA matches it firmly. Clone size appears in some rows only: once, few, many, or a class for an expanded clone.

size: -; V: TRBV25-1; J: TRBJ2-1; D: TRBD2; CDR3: ASRTSGGDNEQF
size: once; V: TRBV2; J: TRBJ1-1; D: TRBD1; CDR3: ASSRQGANTEAF
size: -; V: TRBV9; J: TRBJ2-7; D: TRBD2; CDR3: ASSVGQASGAGEQY
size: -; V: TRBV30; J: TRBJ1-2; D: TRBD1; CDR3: AWSRGQGGGYT
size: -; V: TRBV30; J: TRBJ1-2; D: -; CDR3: AWSPRQGYHGYT
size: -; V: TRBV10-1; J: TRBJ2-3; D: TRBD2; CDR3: ASSEGASLAGGTDTQY
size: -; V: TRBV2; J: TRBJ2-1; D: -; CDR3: ASSSSEDSYNEQF
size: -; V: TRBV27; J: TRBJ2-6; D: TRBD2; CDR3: ASSRGGASGANVLT
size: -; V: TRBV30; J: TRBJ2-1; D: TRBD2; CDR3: AWSDTSGGSYNEQF
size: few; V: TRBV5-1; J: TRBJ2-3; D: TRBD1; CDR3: ASSLITGGMGTDTQY
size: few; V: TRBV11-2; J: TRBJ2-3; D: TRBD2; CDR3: ASSLVGSGVADTQY
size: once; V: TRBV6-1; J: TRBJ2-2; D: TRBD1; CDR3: ASRNGQGKLF
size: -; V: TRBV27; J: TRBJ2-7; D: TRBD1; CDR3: ASSRSGQGIYEQY
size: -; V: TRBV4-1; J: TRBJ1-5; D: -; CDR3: ASSQEFFGDYNQPQH
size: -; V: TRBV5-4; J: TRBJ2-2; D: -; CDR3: ASSLADTGELF
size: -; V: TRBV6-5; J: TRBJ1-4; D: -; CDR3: ASRRGNEKLF
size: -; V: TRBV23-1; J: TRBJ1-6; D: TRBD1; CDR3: ASSQTTGTGFGSPLH
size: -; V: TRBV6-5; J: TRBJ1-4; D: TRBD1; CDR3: ASSDRPNEKLF